These 24 T cell receptor beta chains originate from one sample sequenced in a study of blood T cell repertoires in COVID-19. TCRdb keeps only in-frame clones here, not all; method: immunoSEQ multiplex PCR. The sample has around 200,000 clones; about 85% are singletons. Sequenced sample: peripheral blood. The receptors stem from a woman older than 75 with acute or convalescent COVID-19.

To note about this clone: Germline is not matched at one junction end, which may reflect a read error. The chain carries TRBV18 and TRBJ2-5; D perhaps matches TRBD2 (5 bases). The CDR3 sequence is 14 residues long. CDR1 is KGHSH and CDR2 is LQKENI in the germline V gene. The CDR3, as DNA: TGTGCCAACTCACCATTTGGGAGCCAAGAGACCCAGTACTTC. It translates to CANSPFGSQETQYF.

The gene calls are TRBV18 and TRBJ1-2, with D unresolved. The CDR3 is 15 residues long. V was trimmed by 3 bases and J by 4 bases, leaving 15 bases between them. Germline values: CDR1 KGHSH, CDR2 LQKENI. CDR3 region: CASSPRSTDSYGYTF. As DNA, the CDR3 is TGTGCCAGCTCACCCCGGTCGACGGACTCCTATGGCTACACCTTC.

The chain uses TRBV28 and TRBJ1-2, with D perhaps matching TRBD1 (6 bases). V was shortened by 1 base and J by 4 bases, with 10 bases between the two germline ends. From germline, CDR1 is MDHEN and CDR2 SYDVKM. This CDR3 is 14 amino acids long. The CDR3 nucleotides are TGTGCCAGCAGTTTATACAGGGAGGGCTATGGCTACACCTTC. Translating gives CASSLYREGYGYTF.

This clone occurred once. The chain employs TRBV19 and TRBJ1-5, with D possibly matching TRBD1 (5 bases). In germline, CDR1 is LNHDA, CDR2 SQIVND (reference sequence). The CDR3 has 12 residues. The V gene lost 5 bases and the J gene lost 8 bases, with 10 bases spanning the gap. The CDR3 DNA follows: TGTGCCAGTAGTCCCAGGGCAAAGCCCCAGCATTTT. Protein: CASSPRAKPQHF.

The genes are TRBV3-1 (or the pseudogene TRBV3-2) and TRBJ2-1, with TRBD2 identical over 11 bases. The CDR3 sequence is 15 residues long. V lost 5 bases to trimming and J lost 5 bases; unmatched junction nucleotides: 5. Germline values: CDR1 LGHDT, CDR2 YNNKEL (reference sequence). The CDR3 loop reads CASSTRLAGNNEQFF. CDR3 coding DNA: TGTGCCAGCAGCACCCGACTAGCGGGGAACAATGAGCAGTTCTTC.

This clone was seen just once. The V and J genes are TRBV11-2 and TRBJ2-2; 14 nucleotides agree with TRBD2. Trimming took 3 bases from V and 7 from J; bases not matched to a gene: 10. The CDR3 loop spans 18 amino acids. Germline loops: CDR1 SGHAT, CDR2 FQNNGV. CDR3 region: CASSFRTSGRSRGGELFF. As DNA, the CDR3 is TGTGCCAGCAGCTTCAGGACTAGCGGGAGGAGTAGGGGCGGGGAGCTGTTTTTT.

V gene TRBV25-1 combines with J gene TRBJ2-5, with 11 bases matching TRBD1. Trimming removed 3 bases from V and 4 bases from J; junction bases left unmatched: 10. Germline V gives CDR1 MGHDK, CDR2 SYGVNS. The CDR3 loop spans 17 amino acids. CDR3: CASSDWTGGPFRETQYF. The CDR3, as DNA: TGTGCCAGCAGTGACTGGACAGGGGGCCCGTTCAGAGAGACCCAGTACTTC.

This clone was recorded once. Other DNA sequences from this sample encode an identical CDR3 as well. The genes are TRBV29-1 and TRBJ1-1; D is possibly TRBD1 (6 bases). The CDR3 is 12 residues long. The ends were cut back, 6 bases at V and 3 bases at J, with 11 bases in the middle. Per germline, CDR1 SQVTM and CDR2 ANQGSEA. In DNA, the CDR3 is TGCAGCGTCGCGACAGGTTACACTGAAGCTTTCTTT. It codes for CSVATGYTEAFF.

The chain combines TRBV7-6 with TRBJ1-6, with 9 bases aligning to TRBD1. V shed 5 bases and J 8 bases; nucleotides not matched to a gene: 7. The CDR3 contains 15 residues. Germline CDR1 is SGHVS and CDR2 is FNYEAQ. The CDR3 sequence: CASSPTGTGHSPLHF. CDR3 sequence (DNA): TGTGCCAGCAGCCCAACCGGGACAGGGCATTCACCCCTCCACTTT.

V gene TRBV28 combines with J gene TRBJ1-2, with 8 bases matching TRBD1. The CDR3 spans 14 residues. V dropped 5 bases and J dropped 3; count of bases not matched to a gene: 5. CDR1 is MDHEN and CDR2 is SYDVKM in the germline V gene. DNA of the CDR3: TGTGCCAGCAGTCCCCCGGGACAGGACTATGGCTACACCTTC. Residues: CASSPPGQDYGYTF.

The chain combines TRBV27 with TRBJ1-1, with D uncertain. Trimming pared 9 bases from V and 7 bases from J, leaving 18 bases between. Germline CDR1 and CDR2: MNHEY and SMNVEV (reference sequence). The CDR3 is 13 amino acids. DNA for the CDR3: TGTGCCAGTCGAGGAACCAAAGGCCTTGAAGCTTTCTTT. It yields the protein CASRGTKGLEAFF.

This chain links TRBV7-8 with TRBJ2-6; no clear D. V lost 5 bases and J lost 1, with 9 bases in between. This CDR3 contains 15 residues. CDR1 and CDR2 from the germline V gene are SGHVS and FQNEAQ. This CDR3 is CASSPRYSGANVLTF. The CDR3 DNA sequence: TGTGCCAGCAGCCCACGGTATTCTGGGGCCAACGTCCTGACTTTC.

The chain has TRBV9 and TRBJ2-7; 9 nucleotides align to TRBD2. The CDR3 runs 15 residues. Per the germline V gene, CDR1 is SGDLS and CDR2 is YYNGEE. The J segment lost 2 bases and the V segment lost 4 bases, leaving 7 bases of the junction unmatched. The DNA of the CDR3 is TGTGCCAGCAGCTCAACGACTAGCGGCACCTACGAGCAGTACTTC. Residues: CASSSTTSGTYEQYF.

The V and J genes are TRBV12-3 or TRBV12-4 and TRBJ1-1; 8 nucleotides match TRBD1. The CDR3 is made up of 12 amino acids. V was pared by 7 bases and J by 9 bases, with 7 bases of the junction left unmatched. The CDR3 spells CASNPTGVKAFF. The CDR3 coding sequence is TGTGCCAGCAATCCGACAGGGGTAAAAGCTTTCTTT.

The rearrangement uses TRBV27 and TRBJ1-1; TRBD1 is a possible D gene (6 bases). Germline loops: CDR1 MNHEY, CDR2 SMNVEV (reference sequence). The CDR3 runs 12 residues. Trimming pared 6 bases from V and 10 bases from J, leaving 15 bases between. Here the CDR3 reads CASRGNWGPAFF. CDR3 nucleotides: TGTGCCAGCAGGGGTAACTGGGGGCCAGCTTTCTTT.

This clone has just one count. CDR3 region: CAWERDRVNTIYF. Here the CDR3 DNA reads TGTGCCTGGGAAAGGGACAGGGTCAACACCATATATTTT. The rearrangement joins TRBV30 to TRBJ1-3; TRBD1 aligns across 9 bases. The germline gives CDR1 GTSNPN, CDR2 SVGIG (reference sequence). The CDR3 consists of 13 residues. The trim removed 5 bases at V and 7 bases at J, leaving 6 bases unmatched.

The rearrangement joins TRBV7-2 to TRBJ1-1; 7 nucleotides align to TRBD1. Germline V gives CDR1 SGHTA, CDR2 FQGNSA. Trimming took 0 bases from V and 6 from J; bases not matched to a gene: 1. The length of the CDR3 is 13 residues. CDR3 DNA: TGTGCCAGCAGCTTAGCCCAGGGGGCTGAAGCTTTCTTT. The encoded protein is CASSLAQGAEAFF.

V is TRBV4-1 and J is TRBJ2-2, with D unresolved. The V end was cut by 1 base, the J end by 10 bases, with 10 bases between. This CDR3 comprises 13 residues. The germline CDR1 and CDR2 sequences are MGHRA and YSYEKL. Written as DNA, the CDR3 is TGCGCCAGCAGCCAAGCTAGTTTTTCGGAGCTGTTTTTT. Amino acids: CASSQASFSELFF.

The CDR3 DNA is TGTGCCAGCAGCTCCTGGACGGGGGGCTCTGGGGCCAACGTCCTGACTTTC. Amino acid sequence: CASSSWTGGSGANVLTF. The chain has TRBV7-2 and TRBJ2-6; 7 bases map to TRBD2. CDR3 length: 17 amino acids. V lost 4 bases and J lost 0; bases outside the gene matches: 6. CDR1 and CDR2 (germline): SGHTA, FQGNSA. Combining the CDR3 with reference TRBV7-2 and TRBJ2-6 gives the whole variable domain GAGVSQSPSNKVTEKGKDVELRCDPISGHTALYWYRQSLGQGLEFLIYFQGNSAPDKSGLPSDRFSAERTGGSVSTLTIQRTQQEDSAVYLCASSSWTGGSGANVLTFGAGSRLTVL.

The chain is built from TRBV18 and TRBJ1-1; D is undetermined. V was clipped by 3 bases and J by 8 bases, with 10 bases between them. Germline V gene lookup returns CDR1 KGHSH and CDR2 LQKENI. The CDR3 sequence is 12 residues long. The CDR3 bases are TGTGCCAGCTCACCTGATCTATTCGAAGCTTTCTTT. It yields the protein CASSPDLFEAFF.

J is TRBJ2-7 and V is TRBV7-2; tentative D call: TRBD2 (5 bases). Germline V gene lookup returns CDR1 SGHTA and CDR2 FQGNSA. V was trimmed by 5 bases and J by 5 bases, leaving 16 bases between them. This CDR3 is 14 amino acids long. The CDR3 nucleotides are TGTGCCAGCAGCACCTTTCGGTCCGGGGACGAGCAGTACTTC. Its translation is CASSTFRSGDEQYF. The whole variable domain, filled in from reference TRBV7-2 and TRBJ2-7, reads GAGVSQSPSNKVTEKGKDVELRCDPISGHTALYWYRQSLGQGLEFLIYFQGNSAPDKSGLPSDRFSAERTGGSVSTLTIQRTQQEDSAVYLCASSTFRSGDEQYFGPGTRLTVT.

The chain joins TRBV6-6 to TRBJ2-2; the match to TRBD1 covers 7 bases. Germline trimming cut 5 bases from V and 7 bases from J; bases unmatched to any gene: 4. Germline lookup yields CDR1 MNHNY and CDR2 SVGAGI (reference sequence). This CDR3 is 13 amino acids long. The CDR3 loop reads CASSNRGNGELFF. For the CDR3, the DNA is TGTGCCAGCAGTAACAGGGGTAACGGGGAGCTGTTTTTT.

The chain couples TRBV6-5 to TRBJ2-1, with 8 bases identical to TRBD2. From germline, CDR1 is MNHEY and CDR2 SVGAGI. V dropped 5 bases and J dropped 9; count of bases not matched to a gene: 9. The CDR3 is made up of 14 amino acids. The CDR3 spells CASSPATSVIEQFF. The DNA of the CDR3 is TGTGCCAGCAGTCCAGCGACTAGCGTTATTGAGCAGTTCTTC.

This chain links TRBV28 with TRBJ1-1; 7 bases fit TRBD1. V dropped 2 bases and J dropped 0; count of bases not matched to a gene: 6. This CDR3 has 16 residues. The germline CDR1 and CDR2 sequences are MDHEN and SYDVKM. The CDR3 sequence: CASSLISGGLNTEAFF. The CDR3 nucleotides are TGTGCCAGCAGTTTAATTTCAGGGGGTTTGAACACTGAAGCTTTCTTT. The variable domain in full, with the rest retrieved from reference TRBV28 and TRBJ1-1, is DVKVTQSSRYLVKRTGEKVFLECVQDMDHENMFWYRQDPGLGLRLIYFSYDVKMKEKGDIPEGYSVSREKKERFSLILESASTNQTSMYLCASSLISGGLNTEAFFGQGTRLTVV.